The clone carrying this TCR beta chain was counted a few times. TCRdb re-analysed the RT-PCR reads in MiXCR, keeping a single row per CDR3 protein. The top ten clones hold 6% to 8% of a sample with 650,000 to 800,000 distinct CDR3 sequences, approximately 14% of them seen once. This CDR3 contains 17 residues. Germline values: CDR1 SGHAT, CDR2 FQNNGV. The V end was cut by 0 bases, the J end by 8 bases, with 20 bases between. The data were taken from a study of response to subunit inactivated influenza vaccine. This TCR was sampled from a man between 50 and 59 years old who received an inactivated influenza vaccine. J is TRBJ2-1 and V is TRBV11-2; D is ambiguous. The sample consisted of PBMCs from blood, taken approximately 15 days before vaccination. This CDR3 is CASSLDLVTSRPYEQFF. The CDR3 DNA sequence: TGTGCCAGCAGCTTAGATCTAGTGACATCCCGTCCCTATGAGCAGTTCTTC.